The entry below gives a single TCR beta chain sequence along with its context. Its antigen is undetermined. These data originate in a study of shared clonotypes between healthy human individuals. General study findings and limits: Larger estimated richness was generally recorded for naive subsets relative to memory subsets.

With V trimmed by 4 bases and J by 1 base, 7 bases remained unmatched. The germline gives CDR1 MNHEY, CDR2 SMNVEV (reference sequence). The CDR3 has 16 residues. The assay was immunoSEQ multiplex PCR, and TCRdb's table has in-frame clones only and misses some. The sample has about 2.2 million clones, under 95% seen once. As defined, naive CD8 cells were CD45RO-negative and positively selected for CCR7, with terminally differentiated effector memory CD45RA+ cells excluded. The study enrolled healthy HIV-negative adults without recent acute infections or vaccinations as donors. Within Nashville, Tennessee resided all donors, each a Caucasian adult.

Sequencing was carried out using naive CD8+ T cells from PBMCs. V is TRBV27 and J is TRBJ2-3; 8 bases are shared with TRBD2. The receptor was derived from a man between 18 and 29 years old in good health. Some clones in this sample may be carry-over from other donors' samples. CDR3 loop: CASSSYIGGGTDTQYF. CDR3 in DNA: TGTGCCAGCAGTTCCTATATCGGGGGGGGCACAGATACGCAGTATTTT.